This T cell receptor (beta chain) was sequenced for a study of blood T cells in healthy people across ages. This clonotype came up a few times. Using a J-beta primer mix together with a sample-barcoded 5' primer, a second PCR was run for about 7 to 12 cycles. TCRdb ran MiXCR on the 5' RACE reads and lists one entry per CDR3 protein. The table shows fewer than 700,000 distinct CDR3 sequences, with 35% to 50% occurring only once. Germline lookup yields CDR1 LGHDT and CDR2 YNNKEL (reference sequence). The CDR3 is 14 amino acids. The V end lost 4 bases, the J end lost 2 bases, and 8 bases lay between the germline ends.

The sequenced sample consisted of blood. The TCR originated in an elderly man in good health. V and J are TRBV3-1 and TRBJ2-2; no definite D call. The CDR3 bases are TGTGCCAGCAGCCCGACGGTAAACACCGGGGAGCTGTTTTTT. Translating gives CASSPTVNTGELFF.